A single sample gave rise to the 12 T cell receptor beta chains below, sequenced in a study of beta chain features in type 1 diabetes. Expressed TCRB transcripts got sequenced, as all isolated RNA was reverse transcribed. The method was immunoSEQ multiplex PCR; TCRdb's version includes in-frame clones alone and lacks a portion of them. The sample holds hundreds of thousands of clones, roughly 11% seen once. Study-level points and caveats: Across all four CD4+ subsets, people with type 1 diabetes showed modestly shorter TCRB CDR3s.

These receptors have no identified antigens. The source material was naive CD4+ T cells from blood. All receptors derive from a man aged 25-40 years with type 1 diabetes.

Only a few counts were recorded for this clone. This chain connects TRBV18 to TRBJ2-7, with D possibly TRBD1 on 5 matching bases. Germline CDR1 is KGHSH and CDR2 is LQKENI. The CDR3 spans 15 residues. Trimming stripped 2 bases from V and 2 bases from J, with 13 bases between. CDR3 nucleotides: TGTGCCAGCTCACCAGGGGATGGGGCCACCTACGAGCAGTACTTC. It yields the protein CASSPGDGATYEQYF.

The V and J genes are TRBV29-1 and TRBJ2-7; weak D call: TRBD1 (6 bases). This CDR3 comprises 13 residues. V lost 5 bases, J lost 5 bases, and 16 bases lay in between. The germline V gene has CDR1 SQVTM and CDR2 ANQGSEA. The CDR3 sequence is CSVLQGFVDEQYF. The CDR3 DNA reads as TGCAGCGTTCTACAGGGTTTTGTGGACGAGCAGTACTTC.

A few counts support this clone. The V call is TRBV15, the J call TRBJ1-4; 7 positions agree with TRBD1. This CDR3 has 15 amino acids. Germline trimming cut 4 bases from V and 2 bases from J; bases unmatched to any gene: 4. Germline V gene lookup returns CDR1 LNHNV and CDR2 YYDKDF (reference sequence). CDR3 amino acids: CATSTRRGTNEKLFF. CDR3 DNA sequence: TGTGCCACCAGCACCCGCAGGGGGACTAATGAAAAACTGTTTTTT. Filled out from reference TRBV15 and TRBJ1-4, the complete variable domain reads DAMVIQNPRYQVTQFGKPVTLSCSQTLNHNVMYWYQQKSSQAPKLLFHYYDKDFNNEADTPDNFQSRRPNTSFCFLDIRSPGLGDTAMYLCATSTRRGTNEKLFFGSGTQLSVL.

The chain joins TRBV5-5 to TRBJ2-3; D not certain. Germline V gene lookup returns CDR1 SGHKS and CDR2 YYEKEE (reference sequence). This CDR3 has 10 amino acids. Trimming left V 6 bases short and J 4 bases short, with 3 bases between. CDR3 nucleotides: TGTGCCAGCAACTCAGATACGCAGTATTTT. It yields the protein CASNSDTQYF.

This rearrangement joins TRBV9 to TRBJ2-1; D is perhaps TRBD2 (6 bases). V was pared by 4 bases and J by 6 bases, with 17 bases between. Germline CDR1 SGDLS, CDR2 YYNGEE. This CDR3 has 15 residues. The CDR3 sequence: CASSSRGNTGNEQFF. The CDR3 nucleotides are TGTGCCAGCAGCTCGCGGGGAAACACGGGCAATGAGCAGTTCTTC.

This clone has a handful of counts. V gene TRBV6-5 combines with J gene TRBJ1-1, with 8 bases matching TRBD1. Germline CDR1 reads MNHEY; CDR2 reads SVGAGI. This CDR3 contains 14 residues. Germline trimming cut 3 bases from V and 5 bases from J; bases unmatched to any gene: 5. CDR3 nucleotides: TGTGCCAGCAGTTATCGGGACAGGCGGACTGAAGCTTTCTTT. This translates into CASSYRDRRTEAFF.

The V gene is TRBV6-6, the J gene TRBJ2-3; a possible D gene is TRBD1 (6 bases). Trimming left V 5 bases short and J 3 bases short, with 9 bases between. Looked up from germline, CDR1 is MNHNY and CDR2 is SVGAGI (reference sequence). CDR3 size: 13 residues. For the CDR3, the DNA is TGTGCCAGCAGTAAAACAGGGACAGATACGCAGTATTTT. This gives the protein CASSKTGTDTQYF.

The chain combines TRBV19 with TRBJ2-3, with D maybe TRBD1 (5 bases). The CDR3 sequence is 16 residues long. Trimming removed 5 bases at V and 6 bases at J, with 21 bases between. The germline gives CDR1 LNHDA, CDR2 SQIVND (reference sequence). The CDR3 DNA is TGTGCCAGTAGTGGTGCAGGGCCACAGCACGTCGATACGCAGTATTTT. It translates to CASSGAGPQHVDTQYF.

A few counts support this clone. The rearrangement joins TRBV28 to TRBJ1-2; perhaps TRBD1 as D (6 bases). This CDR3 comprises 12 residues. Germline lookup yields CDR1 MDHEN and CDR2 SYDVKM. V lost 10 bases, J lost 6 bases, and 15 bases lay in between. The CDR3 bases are TGTGCCACCGGGTCAGGGGTAAATGGCTACACCTTC. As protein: CATGSGVNGYTF.

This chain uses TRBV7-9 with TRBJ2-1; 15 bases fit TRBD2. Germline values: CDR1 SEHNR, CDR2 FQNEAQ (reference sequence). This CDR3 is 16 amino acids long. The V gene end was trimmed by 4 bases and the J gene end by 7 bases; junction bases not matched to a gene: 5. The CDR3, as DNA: TGTGCCAGCAGCTCCGGGACTAGCGGGGGGACGAATGAGCAGTTCTTC. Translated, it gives CASSSGTSGGTNEQFF.

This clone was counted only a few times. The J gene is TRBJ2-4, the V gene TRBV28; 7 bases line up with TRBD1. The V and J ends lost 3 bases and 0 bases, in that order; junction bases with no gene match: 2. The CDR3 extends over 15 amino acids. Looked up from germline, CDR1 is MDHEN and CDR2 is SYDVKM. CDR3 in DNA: TGTGCCAGCAGTTTTGGGACAGCAGCCAAAAACATTCAGTACTTC. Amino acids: CASSFGTAAKNIQYF. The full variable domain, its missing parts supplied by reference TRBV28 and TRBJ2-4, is DVKVTQSSRYLVKRTGEKVFLECVQDMDHENMFWYRQDPGLGLRLIYFSYDVKMKEKGDIPEGYSVSREKKERFSLILESASTNQTSMYLCASSFGTAAKNIQYFGAGTRLSVL.

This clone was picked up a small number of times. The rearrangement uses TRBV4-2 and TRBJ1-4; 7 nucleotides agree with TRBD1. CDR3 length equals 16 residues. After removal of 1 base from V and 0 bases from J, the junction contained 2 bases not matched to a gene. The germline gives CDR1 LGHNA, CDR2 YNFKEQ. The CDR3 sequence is CASSQGQGATNEKLFF. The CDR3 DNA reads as TGTGCCAGCAGCCAAGGACAGGGCGCAACTAATGAAAAACTGTTTTTT.